One and the same sample provided the 23 T cell receptor beta chains below, sequenced in a study of shared clonotypes between healthy human individuals. The assay was immunoSEQ multiplex PCR, and TCRdb's table has in-frame clones only and misses some. The sample lists about 490,000 clones; about 82% were seen once. Sequencing was carried out using PBMCs. The receptors originated from a woman aged 40 to 50 in good health. Some clones in this sample may be carry-over from other donors' samples.

The chain uses TRBV25-1 and TRBJ2-7; 7 bases are a match to TRBD2. Per germline, CDR1 MGHDK and CDR2 SYGVNS. The V segment lost 7 bases and the J segment 5 bases; nucleotides outside the gene matches: 11. The CDR3 spans 14 residues. In DNA, the CDR3 is TGTGCCAGCACTAACACTAGGGGAGGGGACGAGCAGTACTTC. Amino acids: CASTNTRGGDEQYF.

The chain couples TRBV27 to TRBJ1-1, with 10 bases that match TRBD1. The germline V gene has CDR1 MNHEY and CDR2 SMNVEV (reference sequence). The CDR3 sequence is 16 residues long. Trimming removed 5 bases from V and 2 bases from J; junction bases left unmatched: 8. The CDR3 reads CASSPDRGRSNTEAFF. For the CDR3, the DNA is TGTGCCAGCAGTCCAGACAGGGGGCGAAGTAACACTGAAGCTTTCTTT.

The CDR3 nucleotides read TGTGCCAGCAGTGAGATCCCGGGACAGGGGACGGAGACCCAGTACTTC. It yields the protein CASSEIPGQGTETQYF. The V and J genes are TRBV6-1 and TRBJ2-5, with TRBD1 matching 10 bases. From germline, CDR1 is MNHNS and CDR2 SASEGT. V lost 3 bases, J lost 5 bases, and 9 bases stayed unmatched. This CDR3 contains 16 residues.

J is TRBJ1-5 and V is TRBV28; possible D gene TRBD1, 6 bases. Trimming shortened V by 6 bases and J by 2 bases, and 17 bases separated the two germline ends. This CDR3 is 16 amino acids long. The germline V gene encodes CDR1 MDHEN and CDR2 SYDVKM. Written as DNA, the CDR3 is TGTGCCAGCAGCCCGGTCGGGCACAGGGGCAATCAGCCCCAGCATTTT. It specifies CASSPVGHRGNQPQHF.

The J gene is TRBJ2-3, the V gene TRBV7-2; a possible D gene is TRBD1 (5 bases). Germline values: CDR1 SGHTA, CDR2 FQGNSA. V gave up 2 bases and J gave up 14 bases, with 17 bases separating them. This CDR3 contains 13 residues. In DNA form, the CDR3 reads TGTGCCAGCAGCTTATCGACAGCTCCCCGAAGGTATTTT. Residues: CASSLSTAPRRYF.

The chain has TRBV5-1 and TRBJ2-7, with a tentative D call TRBD2 (5 bases). The V gene's germline CDR1 is SGHRS and CDR2 YFSETQ. The CDR3 is 13 residues long. The V end lost 0 bases, the J end lost 4 bases, and 8 bases lay between the germline ends. DNA for the CDR3: TGCGCCAGCAGCTTGGCCGGGGAGTACGAGCAGTACTTC. Protein: CASSLAGEYEQYF.

The chain is built from TRBV10-3 and TRBJ1-5; weak D call: TRBD1 (6 bases). This CDR3 comprises 14 residues. Germline assignment: CDR1 ENHRY and CDR2 SYGVKD. The V end lost 3 bases, the J end lost 3 bases, and 9 bases lay between the germline ends. CDR3 bases: TGTGCCATCAGTGACCGGGACAACAATCAGCCCCAGCATTTT. It encodes CAISDRDNNQPQHF.

The chain is built from TRBV5-4 and TRBJ2-5; 10 nucleotides align to TRBD2. CDR1 and CDR2 from the germline V gene are SGHNT and YYREEE (reference sequence). The CDR3 spans 15 residues. The trim removed 4 bases at V and 7 bases at J, leaving 10 bases unmatched. This CDR3 reads CASSRSGRADGTQYF. The CDR3 DNA reads as TGTGCCAGCAGCAGGAGCGGGAGGGCCGATGGGACCCAGTACTTC.

The chain is built from TRBV28 and TRBJ1-5; 8 nucleotides match TRBD1. CDR1 and CDR2 (germline): MDHEN, SYDVKM. V was clipped by 4 bases and J by 1 base; unmatched bases: 6. There are 16 residues in the CDR3. As DNA, the CDR3 is TGTGCCAGCAGTTCCCCGCAGGGGGCGAGCAATCAGCCCCAGCATTTT. It encodes CASSSPQGASNQPQHF.

V is TRBV29-1 and J is TRBJ1-1; TRBD1 might be the D (6 bases). V lost 7 bases, J lost 1 base, and 10 bases lay in between. The CDR3 contains 12 residues. Germline CDR1 reads SQVTM; CDR2 reads ANQGSEA. The CDR3 is CSAGQRNTEAFF. In DNA, the CDR3 is TGCAGCGCAGGACAGAGGAACACTGAAGCTTTCTTT.

There are many counts of this clone. Other DNA sequences in this sample translate to the same CDR3. The V and J genes are TRBV7-9 and TRBJ1-4; 7 nucleotides line up with TRBD1. Germline V CDR1 and CDR2: SEHNR, FQNEAQ (reference sequence). Trimming removed 2 bases from V and 10 bases from J; junction bases left unmatched: 13. This CDR3 region has 16 residues. CDR3 protein: CASSLNTGARGGKLFF. The CDR3 nucleotides read TGTGCCAGCAGCTTAAATACAGGGGCGAGAGGTGGAAAACTGTTTTTT.

The chain combines TRBV7-9 with TRBJ2-1; 13 bases fit TRBD2. V lost 4 bases and J lost 4; bases outside the gene matches: 7. The CDR3 sequence is 17 residues long. Germline V lookup: CDR1 SEHNR, CDR2 FQNEAQ (reference sequence). The CDR3 sequence: CASSSPAGLAGYNEQFF. The CDR3 nucleotides read TGTGCCAGCAGCTCCCCCGCGGGACTAGCGGGATACAATGAGCAGTTCTTC.

The V gene is TRBV6-1, the J gene TRBJ2-2, with 10 bases lining up with TRBD1. Germline lookup yields CDR1 MNHNS and CDR2 SASEGT. V dropped 6 bases and J dropped 6; count of bases not matched to a gene: 7. The CDR3 sequence is 15 residues long. The CDR3 is CASRWDRGLSGELFF. CDR3 DNA: TGTGCCAGCAGGTGGGACAGGGGTCTATCCGGGGAGCTGTTTTTT.

The sample holds one count of this clone. The V gene is TRBV19, the J gene TRBJ2-7; a weak D match, TRBD1 (6 bases). Per germline, CDR1 LNHDA and CDR2 SQIVND (reference sequence). The length of the CDR3 is 14 residues. V lost 3 bases to trimming and J lost 3 bases, with 12 bases between them. The CDR3 region is CASSMAGVNYEQYF. The CDR3 coding sequence is TGTGCCAGTAGTATGGCAGGGGTTAACTACGAGCAGTACTTC. Complete variable domain (other parts from reference TRBV19 and TRBJ2-7): DGGITQSPKYLFRKEGQNVTLSCEQNLNHDAMYWYRQDPGQGLRLIYYSQIVNDFQKGDIAEGYSVSREKKESFPLTVTSAQKNPTAFYLCASSMAGVNYEQYFGPGTRLTVT.

J is TRBJ1-2 and V is TRBV5-8, with D possibly matching TRBD1 (6 bases). Germline CDR1 SGHTS, CDR2 YDEGEE. The CDR3 sequence is 15 residues long. The V gene lost 3 bases and the J gene lost 6 bases, with 18 bases spanning the gap. DNA for the CDR3: TGTGCCAGCAGCTCCAGGCGGGGGGCGTCGGATGGCTACACCTTC. Amino acid sequence: CASSSRRGASDGYTF.

The rearrangement joins TRBV29-1 to TRBJ2-3; the D gene is possibly TRBD1 (5 bases). V was cut by 3 bases and J by 2 bases, with 9 bases left in between. From germline, CDR1 is SQVTM and CDR2 ANQGSEA. This CDR3 is 13 amino acids long. The CDR3 DNA reads TGCAGCGTTGAGGGGCGGTTCACAGATACGCAGTATTTT. Translating gives CSVEGRFTDTQYF.

V gene TRBV18 combines with J gene TRBJ2-7, with a possible D match to TRBD1 (5 bases). Germline CDR1 KGHSH, CDR2 LQKENI. The germline V and J ends were trimmed by 2 bases and 1 base, with 9 bases remaining between them. CDR3 length: 14 amino acids. The CDR3 nucleotides are TGTGCCAGCTCACCAAAGGACATTTCCTACGAGCAGTACTTC. Translation: CASSPKDISYEQYF.

The chain joins TRBV29-1 to TRBJ1-1; no clear D. This CDR3 contains 11 residues. Trimming cost V 6 bases and J 5 bases, with 10 bases left between them. CDR1 and CDR2 from the germline V gene are SQVTM and ANQGSEA. In nucleotides, the CDR3 is TGCAGCGTCGATTTTAGTACTGAAGCTTTCTTT. Translation: CSVDFSTEAFF.

The chain carries TRBV15 and TRBJ1-3, with D perhaps matching TRBD1 (6 bases). The V end was cut by 2 bases, the J end by 3 bases, with 11 bases between. The germline CDR1 and CDR2 sequences are LNHNV and YYDKDF (reference sequence). The CDR3 has 15 amino acids. The CDR3 nucleotides read TGTGCCACCAGCAGACCCGGGGGCGATGGAAACACCATATATTTT. Translating gives CATSRPGGDGNTIYF.

A note on this clone: A far larger clone is one base from this, pointing to a likely read error. This chain joins TRBV7-7 and TRBJ2-5; the D gene could be TRBD1 or TRBD2 (6 bases each). CDR1 is SSHAT and CDR2 is FNYEAQ in the germline V gene (reference sequence). There are 14 residues in the CDR3. CDR3 DNA sequence: TGTGCCGGCAGCTTAACTAGGGGGGCGGAGACCCAGTACTTC. Encoded protein: CAGSLTRGAETQYF.

This chain joins TRBV18 and TRBJ2-2; possible D gene TRBD2, 5 bases. Germline lookup yields CDR1 KGHSH and CDR2 LQKENI. This CDR3 region has 16 residues. V dropped 0 bases and J dropped 5 bases, with 13 bases sitting between them. The CDR3 sequence is CASSPPGMRGTGELFF. The CDR3 DNA follows: TGTGCCAGCTCACCACCGGGGATGAGAGGGACCGGGGAGCTGTTTTTT.

This chain uses TRBV11-2 with TRBJ2-4; D is unresolved. V lost 4 bases to trimming and J lost 2 bases, with 9 bases between them. Per germline, CDR1 SGHAT and CDR2 FQNNGV. The CDR3 runs 14 residues. The CDR3 nucleotides are TGTGCCAGCAGCTCCCCAGTCACCAAAAACATTCAGTACTTC. Protein: CASSSPVTKNIQYF.

Details on this clone: This may stem from a read error, because a much larger clone lies one nucleotide away. Other nucleotide sequences in the sample specify the same CDR3. The CDR3 sequence is CAWSGIRGGTGELFF. For the CDR3, the DNA is TGCGCCTGGAGTGGTATTAGGGGGGGCACCGGGGAGCTGTTTTTT. This chain links TRBV30 with TRBJ2-2, with a tentative D call TRBD2 (7 bases). The germline gives CDR1 GTSNPN, CDR2 SVGIG (reference sequence). There are 15 residues in the CDR3. Together with reference TRBV30 and TRBJ2-2, the CDR3 gives the full variable domain: SQTIHQWPATLVQPVGSPLSLECTVEGTSNPNLYWYRQAAGRGLQLLFYSVGIGQISSEVPQNLSASRPQDRQFILSSKKLLLSDSGFYLCAWSGIRGGTGELFFGEGSRLTVL.